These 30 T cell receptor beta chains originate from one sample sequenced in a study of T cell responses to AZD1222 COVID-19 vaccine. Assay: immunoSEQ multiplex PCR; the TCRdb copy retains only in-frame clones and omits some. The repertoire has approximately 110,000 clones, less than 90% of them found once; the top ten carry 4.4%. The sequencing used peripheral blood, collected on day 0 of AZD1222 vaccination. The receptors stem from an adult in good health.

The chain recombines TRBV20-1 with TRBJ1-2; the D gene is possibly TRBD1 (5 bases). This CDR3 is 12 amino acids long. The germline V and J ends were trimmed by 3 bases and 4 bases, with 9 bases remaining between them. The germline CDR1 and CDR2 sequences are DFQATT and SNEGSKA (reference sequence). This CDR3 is CSASAGGYGYTF. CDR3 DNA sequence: TGCAGTGCTAGTGCTGGGGGCTATGGCTACACCTTC.

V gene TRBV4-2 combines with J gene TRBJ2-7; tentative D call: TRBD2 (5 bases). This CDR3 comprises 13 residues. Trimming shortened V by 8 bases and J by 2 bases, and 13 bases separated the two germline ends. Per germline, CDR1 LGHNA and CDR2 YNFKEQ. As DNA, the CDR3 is TGTGCCAGCGCGGATGGGAGCCCCTACGAGCAGTACTTC. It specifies CASADGSPYEQYF.

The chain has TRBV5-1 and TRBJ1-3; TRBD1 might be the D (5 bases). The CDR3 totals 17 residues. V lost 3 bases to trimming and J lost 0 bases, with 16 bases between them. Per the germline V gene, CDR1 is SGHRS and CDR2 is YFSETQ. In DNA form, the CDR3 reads TGCGCCAGCAGCTCCGGGGGAGGGCCGGGCTCTGGAAACACCATATATTTT. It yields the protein CASSSGGGPGSGNTIYF.

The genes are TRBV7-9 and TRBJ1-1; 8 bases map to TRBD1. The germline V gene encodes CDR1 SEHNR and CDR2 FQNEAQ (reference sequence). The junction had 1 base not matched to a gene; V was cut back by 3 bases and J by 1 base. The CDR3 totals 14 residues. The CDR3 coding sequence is TGTGCCAGCAGCTTCGGACAGGGGAACACTGAAGCTTTCTTT. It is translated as CASSFGQGNTEAFF.

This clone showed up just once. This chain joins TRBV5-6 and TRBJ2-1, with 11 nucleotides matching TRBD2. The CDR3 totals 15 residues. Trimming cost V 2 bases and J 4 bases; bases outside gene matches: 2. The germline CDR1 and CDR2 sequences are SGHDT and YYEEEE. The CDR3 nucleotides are TGTGCCAGCAGCTTAGGGACTAGCGGATACAATGAGCAGTTCTTC. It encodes CASSLGTSGYNEQFF.

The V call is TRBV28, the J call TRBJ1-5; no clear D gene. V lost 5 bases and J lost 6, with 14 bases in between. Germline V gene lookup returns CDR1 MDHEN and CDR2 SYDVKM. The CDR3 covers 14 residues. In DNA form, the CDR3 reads TGTGCCAGCAGTCCCTCAACACGGTTTCAGCCCCAGCATTTT. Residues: CASSPSTRFQPQHF.

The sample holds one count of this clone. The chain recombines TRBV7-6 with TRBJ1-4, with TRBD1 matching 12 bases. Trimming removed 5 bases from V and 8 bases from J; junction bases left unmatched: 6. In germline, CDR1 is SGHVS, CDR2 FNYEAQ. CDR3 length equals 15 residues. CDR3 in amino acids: CASSPRDRGQEKLFF. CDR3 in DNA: TGTGCCAGCAGCCCCCGGGACAGGGGGCAAGAAAAACTGTTTTTT. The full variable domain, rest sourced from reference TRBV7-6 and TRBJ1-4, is GAGVSQSPRYKVTKRGQDVALRCDPISGHVSLYWYRQALGQGPEFLTYFNYEAQQDKSGLPNDRFSAERPEGSISTLTIQRTEQRDSAMYRCASSPRDRGQEKLFFGSGTQLSVL.

CDR3 nucleotide sequence: TGTGCCAGTAGTACGACAGGGAGCAATCAGCCCCAGCATTTT. Its protein product is CASSTTGSNQPQHF. The chain recombines TRBV19 with TRBJ1-5, with 7 nucleotides matching TRBD1. V shed 4 bases, J shed 1 base, and the junction held 1 base outside the gene matches. The CDR3 totals 14 residues. Looked up from germline, CDR1 is LNHDA and CDR2 is SQIVND (reference sequence).

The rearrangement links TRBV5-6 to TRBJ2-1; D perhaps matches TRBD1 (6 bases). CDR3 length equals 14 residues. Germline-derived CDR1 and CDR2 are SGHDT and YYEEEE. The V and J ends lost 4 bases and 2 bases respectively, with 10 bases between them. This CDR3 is CASSKDSPYNEQFF. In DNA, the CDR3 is TGTGCCAGCAGCAAGGACAGTCCCTACAATGAGCAGTTCTTC.

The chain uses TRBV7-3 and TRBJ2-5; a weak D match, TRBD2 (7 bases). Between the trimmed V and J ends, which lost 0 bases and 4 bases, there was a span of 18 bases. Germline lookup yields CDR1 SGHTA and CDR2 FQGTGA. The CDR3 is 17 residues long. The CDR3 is CASSLTGGLAVGETQYF. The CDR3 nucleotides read TGTGCCAGCAGCTTAACAGGGGGGCTAGCGGTAGGAGAGACCCAGTACTTC.

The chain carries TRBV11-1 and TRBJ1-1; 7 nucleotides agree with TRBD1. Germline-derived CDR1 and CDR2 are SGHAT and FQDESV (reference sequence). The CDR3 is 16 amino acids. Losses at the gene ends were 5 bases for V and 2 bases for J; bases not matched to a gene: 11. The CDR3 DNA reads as TGTGCCAGCAGCCCCTCCTGGACAGGTCAAAACACTGAAGCTTTCTTT. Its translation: CASSPSWTGQNTEAFF.

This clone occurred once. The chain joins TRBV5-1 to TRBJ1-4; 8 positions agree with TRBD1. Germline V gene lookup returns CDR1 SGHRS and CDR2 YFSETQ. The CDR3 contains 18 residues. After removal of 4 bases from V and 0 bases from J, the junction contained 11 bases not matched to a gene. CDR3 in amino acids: CASSDLQGGRTTNEKLFF. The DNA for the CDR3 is TGCGCCAGCAGCGATTTACAGGGGGGTAGGACAACTAATGAAAAACTGTTTTTT. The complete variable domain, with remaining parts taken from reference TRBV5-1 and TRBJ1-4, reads KAGVTQTPRYLIKTRGQQVTLSCSPISGHRSVSWYQQTPGQGLQFLFEYFSETQRNKGNFPGRFSGRQFSNSRSEMNVSTLELGDSALYLCASSDLQGGRTTNEKLFFGSGTQLSVL.

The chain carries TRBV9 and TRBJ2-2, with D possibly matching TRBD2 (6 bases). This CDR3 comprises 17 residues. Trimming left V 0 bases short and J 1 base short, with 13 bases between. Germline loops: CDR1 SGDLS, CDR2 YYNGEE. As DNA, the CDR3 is TGTGCCAGCAGCGTAGTGGAGGGCCTCGAGAACACCGGGGAGCTGTTTTTT. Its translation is CASSVVEGLENTGELFF.

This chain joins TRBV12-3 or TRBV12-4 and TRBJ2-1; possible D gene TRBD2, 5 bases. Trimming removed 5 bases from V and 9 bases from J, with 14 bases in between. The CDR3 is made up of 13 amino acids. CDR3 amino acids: CASSPWNEGEQFF. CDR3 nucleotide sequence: TGTGCCAGCAGTCCCTGGAACGAGGGTGAGCAGTTCTTC.

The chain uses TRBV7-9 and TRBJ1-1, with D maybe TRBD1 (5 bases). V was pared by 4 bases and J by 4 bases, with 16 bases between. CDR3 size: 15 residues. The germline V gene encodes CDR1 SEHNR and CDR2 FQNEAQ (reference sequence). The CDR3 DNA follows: TGTGCCAGCAGCTCATCGCCAGGGTCGATCACTGAAGCTTTCTTT. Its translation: CASSSSPGSITEAFF.

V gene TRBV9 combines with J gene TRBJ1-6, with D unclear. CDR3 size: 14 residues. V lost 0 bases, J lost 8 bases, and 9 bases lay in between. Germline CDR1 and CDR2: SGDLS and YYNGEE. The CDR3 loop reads CASSVALQDSPLHF. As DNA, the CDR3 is TGTGCCAGCAGCGTAGCTTTACAAGATTCACCCCTCCACTTT.

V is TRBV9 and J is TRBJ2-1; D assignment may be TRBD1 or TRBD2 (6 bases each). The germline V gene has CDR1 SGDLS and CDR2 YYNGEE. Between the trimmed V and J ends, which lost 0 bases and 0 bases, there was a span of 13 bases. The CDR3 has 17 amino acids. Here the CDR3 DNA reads TGTGCCAGCAGCGTAGGGGGGGCCCCGAGCTCCTACAATGAGCAGTTCTTC. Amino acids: CASSVGGAPSSYNEQFF.

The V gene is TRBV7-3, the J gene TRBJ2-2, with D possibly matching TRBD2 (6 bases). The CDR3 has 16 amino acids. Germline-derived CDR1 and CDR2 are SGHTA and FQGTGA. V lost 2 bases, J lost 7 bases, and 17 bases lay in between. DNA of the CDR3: TGTGCCAGCAGCTTATTTGGCGGGACCTCTGACGGGGAGCTGTTTTTT. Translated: CASSLFGGTSDGELFF.

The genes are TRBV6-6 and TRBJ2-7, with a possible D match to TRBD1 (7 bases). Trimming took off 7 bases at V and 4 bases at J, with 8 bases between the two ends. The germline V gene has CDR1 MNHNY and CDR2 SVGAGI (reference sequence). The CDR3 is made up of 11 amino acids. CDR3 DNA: TGTGCCAGCACAGGGGGGTACGAGCAGTACTTC. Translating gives CASTGGYEQYF.

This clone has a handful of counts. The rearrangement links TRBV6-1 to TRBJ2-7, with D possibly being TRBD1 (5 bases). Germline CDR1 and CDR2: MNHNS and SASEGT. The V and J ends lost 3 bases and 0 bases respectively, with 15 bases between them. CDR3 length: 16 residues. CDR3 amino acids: CASSDIPRVSSYEQYF. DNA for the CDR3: TGTGCCAGCAGTGACATCCCCAGGGTGTCCTCCTACGAGCAGTACTTC.

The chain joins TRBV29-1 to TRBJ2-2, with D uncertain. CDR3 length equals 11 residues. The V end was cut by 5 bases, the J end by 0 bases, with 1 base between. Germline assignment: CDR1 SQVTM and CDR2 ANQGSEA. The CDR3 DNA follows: TGCAGCGTTACGAACACCGGGGAGCTGTTTTTT. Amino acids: CSVTNTGELFF.

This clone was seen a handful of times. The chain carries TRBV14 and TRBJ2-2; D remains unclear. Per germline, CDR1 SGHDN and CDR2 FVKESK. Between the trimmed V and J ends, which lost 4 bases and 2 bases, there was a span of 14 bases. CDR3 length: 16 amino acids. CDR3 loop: CASSPYKAANTGELFF. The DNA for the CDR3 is TGTGCCAGCAGCCCGTACAAGGCGGCAAACACCGGGGAGCTGTTTTTT.

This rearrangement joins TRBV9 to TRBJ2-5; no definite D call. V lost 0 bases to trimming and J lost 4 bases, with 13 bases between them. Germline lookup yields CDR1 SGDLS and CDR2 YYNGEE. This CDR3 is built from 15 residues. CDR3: CASSVDFGDRETQYF. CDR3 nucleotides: TGTGCCAGCAGCGTAGATTTTGGAGACCGAGAGACCCAGTACTTC.

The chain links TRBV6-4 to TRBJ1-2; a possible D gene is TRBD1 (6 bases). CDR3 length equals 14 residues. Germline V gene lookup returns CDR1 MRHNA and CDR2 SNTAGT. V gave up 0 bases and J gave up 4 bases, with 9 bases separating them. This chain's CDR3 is CASSDSPDSYGYTF. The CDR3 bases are TGTGCCAGCAGTGACTCGCCGGACAGCTATGGCTACACCTTC.

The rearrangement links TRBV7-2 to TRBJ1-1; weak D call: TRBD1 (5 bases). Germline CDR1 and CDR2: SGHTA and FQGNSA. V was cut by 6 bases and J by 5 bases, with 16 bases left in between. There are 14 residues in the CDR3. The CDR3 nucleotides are TGTGCCAGCAGGGGCCTCGGGGGGGGAACTGAAGCTTTCTTT. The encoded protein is CASRGLGGGTEAFF.

As DNA, the CDR3 is TGTGCCAGTAGTATGGCGGGGGGACTAAGCAATCAGCCCCAGCATTTT. It specifies CASSMAGGLSNQPQHF. The chain recombines TRBV19 with TRBJ1-5; a possible D gene is TRBD1 (5 bases). The V gene lost 3 bases and the J gene lost 1 base, with 13 bases spanning the gap. In germline, CDR1 is LNHDA, CDR2 SQIVND (reference sequence). The CDR3 is 16 residues long.

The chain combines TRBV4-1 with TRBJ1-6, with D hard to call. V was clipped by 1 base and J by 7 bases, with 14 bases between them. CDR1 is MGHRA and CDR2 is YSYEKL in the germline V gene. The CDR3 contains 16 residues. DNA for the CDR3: TGCGCCAGCAGCCAAGGGTCGGCGGTAGGAAATTCACCCCTCCACTTT. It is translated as CASSQGSAVGNSPLHF.

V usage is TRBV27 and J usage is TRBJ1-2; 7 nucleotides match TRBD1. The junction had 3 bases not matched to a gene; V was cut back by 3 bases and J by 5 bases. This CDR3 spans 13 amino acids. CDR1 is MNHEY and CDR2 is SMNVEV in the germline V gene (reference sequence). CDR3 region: CASSFRGEYGYTF. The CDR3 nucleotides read TGTGCCAGCAGTTTCAGGGGGGAGTATGGCTACACCTTC.

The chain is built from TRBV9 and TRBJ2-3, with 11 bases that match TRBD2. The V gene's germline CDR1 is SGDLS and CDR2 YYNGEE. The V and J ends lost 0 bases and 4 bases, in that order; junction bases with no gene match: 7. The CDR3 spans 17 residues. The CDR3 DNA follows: TGTGCCAGCAGCGTAGGTTTAGCGGGGGGGCCGGCAGATACGCAGTATTTT. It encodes CASSVGLAGGPADTQYF.

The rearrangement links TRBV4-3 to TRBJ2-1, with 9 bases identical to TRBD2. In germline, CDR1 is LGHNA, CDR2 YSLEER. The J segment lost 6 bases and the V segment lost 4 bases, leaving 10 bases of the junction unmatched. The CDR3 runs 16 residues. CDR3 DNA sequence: TGCGCCAGCAGCCGCTCCCCGGCTAGCGGGGCCAATGAGCAGTTCTTC. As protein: CASSRSPASGANEQFF.